This T cell receptor beta chain was sequenced during a study of beta chain features in type 1 diabetes. As regards this clone: The antigen remains undetermined.

Study-wide findings and caveats: Patients with type 1 diabetes showed fewer VDJ junction insertions and more deletions.

V lost 3 bases and J lost 0, with 15 bases in between. CDR3 length: 17 residues. Per the germline V gene, CDR1 is MDHEN and CDR2 is SYDVKM. The sequenced template was cDNA made from the entire isolated RNA. Sequencing was performed with immunoSEQ multiplex PCR; in TCRdb, only in-frame clones are kept and a portion is missing. Counted here are approximately 140,000 clones, 6.9% occurring once; the ten biggest clones make up about 1.3%. This clonotype was sampled from a woman aged 25 to 39 in good health. Sequenced sample: central memory CD4+ T cells from blood. V is TRBV28 and J is TRBJ2-1, with a weak D call TRBD2 (7 bases). DNA of the CDR3: TGTGCCAGCAGTTTCGGGGGCGGCGGGAGCTCCTACAATGAGCAGTTCTTC. Translated, it gives CASSFGGGGSSYNEQFF. The full variable domain, completed using reference TRBV28 and TRBJ2-1, is DVKVTQSSRYLVKRTGEKVFLECVQDMDHENMFWYRQDPGLGLRLIYFSYDVKMKEKGDIPEGYSVSREKKERFSLILESASTNQTSMYLCASSFGGGGSSYNEQFFGPGTRLTVL.